This T cell receptor (beta chain) was identified during a study of blood T cell repertoires in COVID-19. Study summary: T cells, B-cell-depleted T cells, or PBMCs supplied cDNA or gDNA.

Original data processing: Reference gene primers were amplified, and this amplification served to estimate nucleated cell counts. TCRdb's table, derived via immunoSEQ multiplex PCR, lists solely in-frame clones and lacks some. V, J and clone size are those of that table, while D and trimming were read from the DNA. The data hold about 200,000 clones, with roughly nine tenths observed a single time. The CDR3 length is 15 residues. V was clipped by 6 bases and J by 1 base, with 10 bases between them. Germline CDR1 and CDR2: SNHLY and FYNNEI. The clonotype comes from a woman in her sixties or seventies with acute or convalescent COVID-19. This chain connects TRBV2 to TRBJ1-6; D remains ambiguous. Material: peripheral blood. This CDR3 is CASRREESYNSPLHF. CDR3 bases: TGTGCCAGCAGGAGGGAAGAATCCTATAATTCACCCCTCCACTTT. The full variable domain, its missing parts supplied by reference TRBV2 and TRBJ1-6, is EPEVTQTPSHQVTQMGQEVILRCVPISNHLYFYWYRQILGQKVEFLVSFYNNEISEKSEIFDDQFSVERPDGSNFTLKIRSTKLEDSAMYFCASRREESYNSPLHFGNGTRLTVT.